What follows are 19 T cell receptor beta chains derived from one specimen sequenced in a study of blood T cells in healthy people across ages. A sample-barcoded 5' primer and a J-beta primer mix were used in a second PCR of roughly 7 to 11 cycles. TCRdb called the 5' RACE reads again in MiXCR, with one record for every CDR3 protein. The top ten hold over 3.5% of the sample, which has hundreds of thousands of distinct CDR3 sequences, about 29% seen once. This sample also appeared in a second study, on T cells of mothers and their children.

What was sequenced was blood. Every receptor here comes from a boy aged 2 to 9 in good health.

This clonotype was seen a few times. This chain connects TRBV7-3 to TRBJ2-5; either TRBD1 or TRBD2 may supply D (7 bases each). The CDR3 contains 15 residues. Trimming shortened V by 5 bases and J by 9 bases, and 22 bases separated the two germline ends. Germline lookup yields CDR1 SGHTA and CDR2 FQGTGA. The CDR3 here is CASSLGYRGGEAQYF. CDR3 nucleotides: TGTGCCAGCAGCCTTGGCTACAGGGGAGGGGAGGCCCAGTACTTC.

This clonotype appeared a few times. The J gene is TRBJ2-5, the V gene TRBV25-1, with unresolved D. V gave up 1 base and J gave up 7 bases, with 4 bases separating them. This CDR3 comprises 11 residues. Germline V gives CDR1 MGHDK, CDR2 SYGVNS. In nucleotides, the CDR3 is TGTGCCAGCAGTGAATGGGGGACCCAGTACTTC. Protein product: CASSEWGTQYF.

This clonotype has just a few counts. This rearrangement joins TRBV6-1 to TRBJ2-1; 7 nucleotides agree with TRBD2. This CDR3 has 16 residues. V lost 7 bases, J lost 0 bases, and 9 bases stayed unmatched. Germline CDR1 is MNHNS and CDR2 is SASEGT. Here the CDR3 reads CASTHRGRSSYNEQFF. The CDR3 coding sequence is TGTGCCAGCACCCACCGCGGGAGAAGCTCCTACAATGAGCAGTTCTTC.

The genes are TRBV7-9 and TRBJ1-2, with no clear D. Deletions cut 5 bases from V and 6 bases from J, with 10 bases between. The V gene's germline CDR1 is SEHNR and CDR2 FQNEAQ (reference sequence). The CDR3 sequence is 12 residues long. CDR3 bases: TGTGCCAGCAGCCCCGACCACGATGGCTACACCTTC. This encodes CASSPDHDGYTF.

This clonotype was recorded a few times. This chain connects TRBV6-6 to TRBJ2-5; maybe TRBD1 (6 bases). Germline V gene data show CDR1 as MNHNY and CDR2 as SVGAGI (reference sequence). The V and J ends lost 10 bases and 2 bases respectively, with 14 bases between them. This CDR3 is 13 amino acids long. This CDR3 reads CAIRFGQQETQYF. As DNA, the CDR3 is TGTGCCATTCGGTTTGGACAGCAAGAGACCCAGTACTTC.

This clonotype was counted only a few times. The CDR3 DNA is TGTGCCAGCAGCCTCCGGGGGGCCGGTAATTCACCCCTCCACTTT. The encoded protein is CASSLRGAGNSPLHF. The chain carries TRBV12-3 or TRBV12-4 and TRBJ1-6, with D maybe TRBD1 (6 bases). Trimming took 6 bases from V and 6 from J, leaving 15 bases between them. This CDR3 spans 15 amino acids.

The V call is TRBV10-3, the J call TRBJ1-1; 7 bases line up with TRBD1. CDR1 and CDR2 (germline): ENHRY, SYGVKD. CDR3 length: 14 amino acids. V lost 6 bases and J lost 4; bases outside the gene matches: 8. The CDR3 region has the DNA TGTGCCATCAGCGAGACAGGGACGGGCACTGAAGCTTTCTTT. Translating it yields CAISETGTGTEAFF.

V usage is TRBV14 and J usage is TRBJ2-1, with 14 bases aligning to TRBD2. Germline trimming cut 4 bases from V and 0 bases from J; bases unmatched to any gene: 11. This CDR3 has 20 residues. Germline V gene sequence: CDR1 SGHDN, CDR2 FVKESK. CDR3 loop: CASSRPVTSGRGGSYNEQFF. The CDR3 DNA is TGTGCCAGCAGCCGCCCCGTGACTAGCGGGAGGGGAGGCTCCTACAATGAGCAGTTCTTC.

The V call is TRBV5-3, the J call TRBJ1-5; unclear D gene. TRBV5-3 is annotated as an ORF whose role is uncertain. This CDR3 comprises 15 residues. V was clipped by 5 bases and J by 0 bases, with 12 bases between them. This CDR3 is CARRNGPFSNQPQHF. In nucleotides, the CDR3 is TGTGCCAGAAGGAACGGACCGTTTAGCAATCAGCCCCAGCATTTT.

This clonotype has a handful of counts. The CDR3: CASSQDVRGTEAFF. The DNA for the CDR3 is TGTGCCAGCAGCCAAGATGTGCGAGGTACTGAAGCTTTCTTT. The V call is TRBV3-1, the J call TRBJ1-1, with unresolved D. CDR3 length equals 14 residues. Germline values: CDR1 LGHDT, CDR2 YNNKEL (reference sequence). Trimming took 0 bases from V and 5 from J, leaving 10 bases between them.

The chain has TRBV4-2 and TRBJ2-3; D possibly corresponds to TRBD2 (6 bases). This CDR3 spans 15 amino acids. The ends were cut back, 0 bases at V and 6 bases at J, with 13 bases in the middle. Germline CDR1 and CDR2: LGHNA and YNFKEQ. The CDR3 DNA is TGTGCCAGCAGCCAAGAGAGGAGGGCGGCGGATACGCAGTATTTT. It encodes CASSQERRAADTQYF.

The chain combines TRBV27 with TRBJ2-1; D is perhaps TRBD2 (6 bases). The germline V gene has CDR1 MNHEY and CDR2 SMNVEV (reference sequence). V was pared by 7 bases and J by 10 bases, with 11 bases between. The CDR3 sequence is 11 residues long. The CDR3 region has the DNA TGTGCCAGCAAAAGGCTAGCGGAGCAGTTCTTC. Translation gives CASKRLAEQFF.

The chain combines TRBV5-5 with TRBJ2-1, with TRBD1 matching over 10 bases. There are 16 residues in the CDR3. J lost 5 bases, V lost 4 bases, and 9 bases had no gene match. Per germline, CDR1 SGHKS and CDR2 YYEKEE (reference sequence). The CDR3, as DNA: TGTGCCAGCAGCCGCTCCGGGACAGGGGACCACAATGAGCAGTTCTTC. The encoded protein is CASSRSGTGDHNEQFF. The whole variable domain, filled in from reference TRBV5-5 and TRBJ2-1, reads DAGVTQSPTHLIKTRGQQVTLRCSPISGHKSVSWYQQVLGQGPQFIFQYYEKEERGRGNFPDRFSARQFPNYSSELNVNALLLGDSALYLCASSRSGTGDHNEQFFGPGTRLTVL.

This clonotype turned up a few times. The J gene is TRBJ2-1, the V gene TRBV20-1; the match to TRBD2 covers 8 bases. The CDR3 totals 14 residues. V gave up 6 bases and J gave up 8 bases; unmatched junction bases: 12. The germline V gene encodes CDR1 DFQATT and CDR2 SNEGSKA (reference sequence). This CDR3 reads CSARSGGPWDEQFF. Here the CDR3 DNA reads TGCAGTGCCCGGAGCGGGGGCCCATGGGATGAGCAGTTCTTC.

This clonotype was counted many times. This sequence joins TRBV12-3 or TRBV12-4 and TRBJ2-1; the D gene is possibly TRBD2 (5 bases). Trimming removed 7 bases from V and 10 bases from J, with 17 bases in between. This CDR3 has 13 amino acids. This CDR3 reads CASIGGSAREQFF. The CDR3 DNA reads as TGTGCCAGCATAGGCGGGTCGGCCAGGGAGCAGTTCTTC.

This clonotype turned up a few times. The genes are TRBV20-1 and TRBJ1-2; D is ambiguous. CDR1 and CDR2 (germline): DFQATT, SNEGSKA (reference sequence). V gave up 1 base and J gave up 3 bases, with 9 bases separating them. CDR3 length: 13 amino acids. The CDR3 region has the DNA TGCAGTGCTAGAGGGACTCGGGACTATGGCTACACCTTC. Its translation is CSARGTRDYGYTF.

This clonotype has at least ten counts. The CDR3, as DNA: TGTGCCAGCAGGGAGTGGGACGAGCAGTACTTC. The encoded protein is CASREWDEQYF. The V and J genes are TRBV6-2 or TRBV6-3 and TRBJ2-7; D not resolved. Germline CDR1 MNHEY, CDR2 SVGEGT. The CDR3 length is 11 residues. Trimming cost V 6 bases and J 5 bases, with 8 bases left between them.

The chain links TRBV5-8 to TRBJ2-5; 7 bases are shared with TRBD1. Trimming took 6 bases from V and 5 from J; bases not matched to a gene: 13. CDR1 is SGHTS and CDR2 is YDEGEE in the germline V gene. This CDR3 has 15 residues. This chain's CDR3 is CASNLDRSIGETQYF. The DNA of the CDR3 is TGTGCCAGCAACCTGGACAGGTCCATAGGGGAGACCCAGTACTTC.

This clonotype was picked up a small number of times. The chain couples TRBV25-1 to TRBJ1-1, with TRBD1 matching over 8 bases. CDR3 length: 15 amino acids. The trim removed 0 bases at V and 1 base at J, leaving 1 base unmatched. Germline CDR1 reads MGHDK; CDR2 reads SYGVNS. Here the CDR3 DNA reads TGTGCCAGCAGTGAATATGGGACAGGGAACACTGAAGCTTTCTTT. Its translation: CASSEYGTGNTEAFF.